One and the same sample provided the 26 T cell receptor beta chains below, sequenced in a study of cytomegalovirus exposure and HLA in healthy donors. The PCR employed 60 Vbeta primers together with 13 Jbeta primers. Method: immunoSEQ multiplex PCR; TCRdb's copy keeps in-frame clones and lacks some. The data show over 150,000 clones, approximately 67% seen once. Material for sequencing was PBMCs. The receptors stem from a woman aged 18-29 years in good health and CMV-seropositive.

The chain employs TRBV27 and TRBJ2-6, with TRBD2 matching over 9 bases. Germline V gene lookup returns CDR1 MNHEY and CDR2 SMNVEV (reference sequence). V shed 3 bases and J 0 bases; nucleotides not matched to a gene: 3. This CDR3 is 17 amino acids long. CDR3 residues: CASSLRGGFSGANVLTF. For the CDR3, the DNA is TGTGCCAGCAGTTTGCGGGGGGGCTTCTCTGGGGCCAACGTCCTGACTTTC.

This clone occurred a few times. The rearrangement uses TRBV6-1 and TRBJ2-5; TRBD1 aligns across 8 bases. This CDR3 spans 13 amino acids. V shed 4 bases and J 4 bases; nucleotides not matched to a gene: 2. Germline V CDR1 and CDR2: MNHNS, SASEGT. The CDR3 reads CASSAQGGETQYF. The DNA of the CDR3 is TGTGCCAGCAGTGCACAGGGGGGAGAGACCCAGTACTTC.

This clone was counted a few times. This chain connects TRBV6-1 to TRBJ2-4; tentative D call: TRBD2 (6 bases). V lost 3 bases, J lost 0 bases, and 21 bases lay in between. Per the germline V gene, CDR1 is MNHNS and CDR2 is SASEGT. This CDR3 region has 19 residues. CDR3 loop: CASSDRVGQGGQAKNIQYF. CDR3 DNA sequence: TGTGCCAGCAGTGACCGGGTGGGTCAGGGAGGACAAGCCAAAAACATTCAGTACTTC.

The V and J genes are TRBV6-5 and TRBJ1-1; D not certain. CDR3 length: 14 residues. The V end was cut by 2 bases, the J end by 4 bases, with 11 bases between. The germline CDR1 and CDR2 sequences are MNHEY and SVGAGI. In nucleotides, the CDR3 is TGTGCCAGCAGTTACCCACGGACTGGCACTGAAGCTTTCTTT. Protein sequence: CASSYPRTGTEAFF.

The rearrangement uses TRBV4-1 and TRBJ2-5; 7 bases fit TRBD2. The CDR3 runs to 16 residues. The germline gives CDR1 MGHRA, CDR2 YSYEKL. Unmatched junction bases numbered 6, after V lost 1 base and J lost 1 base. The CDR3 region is CASSQGSWGGQETQYF. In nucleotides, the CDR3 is TGCGCCAGCAGCCAAGGGTCATGGGGGGGCCAAGAGACCCAGTACTTC.

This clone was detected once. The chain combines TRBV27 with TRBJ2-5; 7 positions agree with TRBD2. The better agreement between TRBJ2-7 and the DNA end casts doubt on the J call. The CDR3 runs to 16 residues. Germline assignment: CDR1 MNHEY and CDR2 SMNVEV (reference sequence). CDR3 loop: CASSLSSALAKYEQYF. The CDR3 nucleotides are TGTGCCAGCAGTTTAAGCTCGGCACTAGCGAAGTACGAGCAGTACTTC.

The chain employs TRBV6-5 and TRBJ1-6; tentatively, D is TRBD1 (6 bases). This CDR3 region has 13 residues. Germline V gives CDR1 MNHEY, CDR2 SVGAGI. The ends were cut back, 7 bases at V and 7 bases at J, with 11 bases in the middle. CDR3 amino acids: CASKRQANSPLHF. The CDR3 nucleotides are TGTGCCAGCAAAAGACAGGCAAATTCACCCCTCCACTTT.

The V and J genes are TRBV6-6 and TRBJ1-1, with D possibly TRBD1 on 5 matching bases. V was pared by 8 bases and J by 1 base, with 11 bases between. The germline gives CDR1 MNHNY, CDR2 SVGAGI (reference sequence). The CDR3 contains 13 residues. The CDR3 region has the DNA TGTGCCAGCGGCATGGGGGGGAACACTGAAGCTTTCTTT. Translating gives CASGMGGNTEAFF.

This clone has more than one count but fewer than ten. CDR3 loop: CASSRMTGGIGTGELFF. In DNA, the CDR3 is TGTGCCAGCAGCCGCATGACAGGGGGAATAGGTACCGGGGAGCTGTTTTTT. The rearrangement uses TRBV4-2 and TRBJ2-2, with 9 bases lining up with TRBD1. Germline CDR1 is LGHNA and CDR2 is YNFKEQ. This CDR3 spans 17 amino acids. V trimming: 4 bases; J trimming: 5 bases; junction bases outside the gene matches: 11.

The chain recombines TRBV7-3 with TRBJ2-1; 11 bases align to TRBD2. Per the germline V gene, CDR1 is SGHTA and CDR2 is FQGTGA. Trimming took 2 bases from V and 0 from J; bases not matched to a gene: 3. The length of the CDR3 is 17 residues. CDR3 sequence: CASSLGGTSGSYNEQFF. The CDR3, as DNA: TGTGCCAGCAGCTTAGGGGGGACTAGCGGCTCCTACAATGAGCAGTTCTTC.

The CDR3 loop is CSSTRAQETQYF. The CDR3 nucleotides read TGCAGCTCCACTAGAGCACAAGAGACCCAGTACTTC. The rearrangement links TRBV29-1 to TRBJ2-5, with D possibly matching TRBD2 (5 bases). The germline V and J ends were trimmed by 8 bases and 2 bases, with 12 bases remaining between them. CDR1 is SQVTM and CDR2 is ANQGSEA in the germline V gene. The CDR3 covers 12 residues. Looking up the rest from reference TRBV29-1 and TRBJ2-5 gives the full variable domain: SAVISQKPSRDICQRGTSLTIQCQVDSQVTMMFWYRQQPGQSLTLIATANQGSEATYESGFVIDKFPISRPNLTFSTLTVSNMSPEDSSIYLCSSTRAQETQYFGPGTRLLVL.

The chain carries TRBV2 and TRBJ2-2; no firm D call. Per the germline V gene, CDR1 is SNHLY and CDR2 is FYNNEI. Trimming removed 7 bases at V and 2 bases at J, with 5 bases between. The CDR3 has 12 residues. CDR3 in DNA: TGTGCCAGCACCAAAAACACCGGGGAGCTGTTTTTT. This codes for CASTKNTGELFF.

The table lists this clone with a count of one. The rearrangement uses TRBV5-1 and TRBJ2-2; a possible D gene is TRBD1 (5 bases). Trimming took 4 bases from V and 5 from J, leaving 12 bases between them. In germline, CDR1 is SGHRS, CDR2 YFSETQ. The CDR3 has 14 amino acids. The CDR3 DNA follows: TGCGCCAGCAGCCTCCAGGGTCCAACCGGGGAGCTGTTTTTT. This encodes CASSLQGPTGELFF.

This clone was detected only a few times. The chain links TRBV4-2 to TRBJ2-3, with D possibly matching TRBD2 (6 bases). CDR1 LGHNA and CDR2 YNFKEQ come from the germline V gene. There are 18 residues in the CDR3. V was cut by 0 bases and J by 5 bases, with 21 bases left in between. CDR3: CASSQDLGSGAIQDTQYF. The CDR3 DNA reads TGTGCCAGCAGCCAAGATTTGGGTAGCGGAGCCATTCAAGATACGCAGTATTTT.

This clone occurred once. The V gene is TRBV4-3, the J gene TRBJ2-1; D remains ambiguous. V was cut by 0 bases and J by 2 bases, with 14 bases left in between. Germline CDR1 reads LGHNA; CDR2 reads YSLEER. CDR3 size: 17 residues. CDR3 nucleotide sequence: TGCGCCAGCAGCCAAGAACGGTTTGACTCAACCTACAATGAGCAGTTCTTC. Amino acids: CASSQERFDSTYNEQFF.

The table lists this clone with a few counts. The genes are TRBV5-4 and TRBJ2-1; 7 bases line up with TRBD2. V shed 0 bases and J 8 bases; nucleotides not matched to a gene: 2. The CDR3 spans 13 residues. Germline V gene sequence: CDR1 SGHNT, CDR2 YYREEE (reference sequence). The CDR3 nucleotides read TGTGCCAGCAGCTTGGAAGCGGGATATGAGCAGTTCTTC. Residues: CASSLEAGYEQFF.

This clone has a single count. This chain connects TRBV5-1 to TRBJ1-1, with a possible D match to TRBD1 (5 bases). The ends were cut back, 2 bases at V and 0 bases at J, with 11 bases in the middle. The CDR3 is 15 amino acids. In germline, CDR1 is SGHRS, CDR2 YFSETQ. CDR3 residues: CASSLPGGMNTEAFF. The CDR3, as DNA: TGCGCCAGCAGCTTACCGGGGGGGATGAACACTGAAGCTTTCTTT. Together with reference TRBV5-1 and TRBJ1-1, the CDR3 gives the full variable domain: KAGVTQTPRYLIKTRGQQVTLSCSPISGHRSVSWYQQTPGQGLQFLFEYFSETQRNKGNFPGRFSGRQFSNSRSEMNVSTLELGDSALYLCASSLPGGMNTEAFFGQGTRLTVV.

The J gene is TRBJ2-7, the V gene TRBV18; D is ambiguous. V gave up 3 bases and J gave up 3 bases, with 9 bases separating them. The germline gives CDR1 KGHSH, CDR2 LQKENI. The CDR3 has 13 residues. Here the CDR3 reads CASSPAQNYEQYF. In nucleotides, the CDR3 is TGTGCCAGCTCACCCGCACAGAACTACGAGCAGTACTTC.

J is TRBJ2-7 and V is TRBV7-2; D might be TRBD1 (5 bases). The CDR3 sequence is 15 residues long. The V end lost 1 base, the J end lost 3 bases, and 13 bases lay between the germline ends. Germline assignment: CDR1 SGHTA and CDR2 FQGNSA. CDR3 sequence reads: CASSLEWGPLYEQYF. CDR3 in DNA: TGTGCCAGCAGCTTAGAGTGGGGCCCCCTCTACGAGCAGTACTTC. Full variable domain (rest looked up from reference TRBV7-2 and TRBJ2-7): GAGVSQSPSNKVTEKGKDVELRCDPISGHTALYWYRQSLGQGLEFLIYFQGNSAPDKSGLPSDRFSAERTGGSVSTLTIQRTQQEDSAVYLCASSLEWGPLYEQYFGPGTRLTVT.

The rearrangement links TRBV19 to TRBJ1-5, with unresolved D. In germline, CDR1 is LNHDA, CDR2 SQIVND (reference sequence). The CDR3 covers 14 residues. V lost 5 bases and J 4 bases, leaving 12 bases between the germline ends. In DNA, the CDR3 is TGTGCCAGTAGTTCCAGTGCCGGGAATCAGCCCCAGCATTTT. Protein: CASSSSAGNQPQHF.

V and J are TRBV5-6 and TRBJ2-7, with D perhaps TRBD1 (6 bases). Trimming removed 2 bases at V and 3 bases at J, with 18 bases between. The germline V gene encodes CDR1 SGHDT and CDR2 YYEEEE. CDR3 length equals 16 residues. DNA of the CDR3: TGTGCCAGCAGCTTTGCGGTGGGGGCGGCGGGCTACGAGCAGTACTTC. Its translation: CASSFAVGAAGYEQYF.

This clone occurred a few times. The CDR3 DNA is TGTGCCAGCAGCTTGTTGGGGAGGGGGGATCAGCCCCAGCATTTT. Its translation is CASSLLGRGDQPQHF. This chain uses TRBV5-6 with TRBJ1-5, with D perhaps TRBD1 (6 bases). Germline CDR1 reads SGHDT; CDR2 reads YYEEEE. Trimming cost V 1 base and J 5 bases, with 13 bases left between them. The CDR3 extends over 15 amino acids.

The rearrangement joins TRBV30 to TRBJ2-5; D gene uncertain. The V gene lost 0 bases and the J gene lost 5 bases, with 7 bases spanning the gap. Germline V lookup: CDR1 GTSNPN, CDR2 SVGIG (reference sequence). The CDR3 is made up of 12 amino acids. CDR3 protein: CAWSVQSETQYF. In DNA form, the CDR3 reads TGTGCCTGGAGTGTACAATCGGAGACCCAGTACTTC.

CDR3 region: CASSLGQGGISSYEQYF. Here the CDR3 DNA reads TGCGCCAGCAGCTTGGGACAGGGGGGGATAAGCTCCTACGAGCAGTACTTC. J is TRBJ2-7 and V is TRBV5-1; 9 bases map to TRBD1. The germline gives CDR1 SGHRS, CDR2 YFSETQ. The CDR3 covers 17 residues. V was pared by 0 bases and J by 0 bases, with 7 bases of the junction left unmatched.

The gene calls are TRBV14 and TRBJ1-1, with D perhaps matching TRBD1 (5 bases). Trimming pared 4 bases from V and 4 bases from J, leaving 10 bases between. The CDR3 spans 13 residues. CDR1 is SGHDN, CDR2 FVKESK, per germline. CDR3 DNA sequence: TGTGCCAGCAGCCGACAGTTAAGCACTGAAGCTTTCTTT. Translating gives CASSRQLSTEAFF.

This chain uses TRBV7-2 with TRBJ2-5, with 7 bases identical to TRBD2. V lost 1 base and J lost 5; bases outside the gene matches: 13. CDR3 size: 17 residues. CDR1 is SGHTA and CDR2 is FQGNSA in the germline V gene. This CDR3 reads CASSLVPFASGDETQYF. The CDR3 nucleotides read TGTGCCAGCAGCTTAGTACCCTTCGCGAGCGGGGATGAGACCCAGTACTTC.